This TCR beta chain was sequenced in a study of blood T cell repertoires in COVID-19. Enrollment of patients from Seattle took place during active infection, with longitudinal follow-up. Sequenced by immunoSEQ multiplex PCR; TCRdb stores in-frame clones only, minus some. The table has fewer than 200,000 clones, roughly 80% seen once; the top ten hold 12%. V was shortened by 5 bases and J by 4 bases, with 6 bases between the two germline ends. This CDR3 has 12 amino acids. Looked up from germline, CDR1 is LNHNV and CDR2 is YYDKDF (reference sequence). Sequenced: peripheral blood. V usage is TRBV15 and J usage is TRBJ2-1, with D possibly being TRBD1 (5 bases). The TCR comes from a woman at least 80 years old with COVID-19, enrolled during active disease. This CDR3 is CATSRTYNEQFF. CDR3 DNA sequence: TGTGCCACCAGCCGGACATACAATGAGCAGTTCTTC.